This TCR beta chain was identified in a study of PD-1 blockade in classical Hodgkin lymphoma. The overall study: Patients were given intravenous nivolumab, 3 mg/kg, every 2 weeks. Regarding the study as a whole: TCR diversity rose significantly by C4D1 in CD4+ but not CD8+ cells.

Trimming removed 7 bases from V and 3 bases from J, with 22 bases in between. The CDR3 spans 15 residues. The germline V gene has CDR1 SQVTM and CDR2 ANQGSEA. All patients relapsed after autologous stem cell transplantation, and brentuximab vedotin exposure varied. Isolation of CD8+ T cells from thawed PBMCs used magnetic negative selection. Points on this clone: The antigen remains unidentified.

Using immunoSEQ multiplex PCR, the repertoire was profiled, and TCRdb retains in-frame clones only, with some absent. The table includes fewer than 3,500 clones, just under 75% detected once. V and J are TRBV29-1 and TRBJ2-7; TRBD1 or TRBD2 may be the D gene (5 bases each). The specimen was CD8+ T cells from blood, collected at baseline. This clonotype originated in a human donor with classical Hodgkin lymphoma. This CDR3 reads CSASGRQPFVYEQYF. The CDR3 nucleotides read TGCAGCGCCTCGGGGCGGCAGCCCTTTGTCTACGAGCAGTACTTC.